One and the same sample provided the 12 T cell receptor beta chains below, sequenced in a study of shared clonotypes between healthy human individuals. TCRdb keeps only in-frame clones here, not all; method: immunoSEQ multiplex PCR. The sample has around 2.5 million clones, roughly 93% seen once; the top ten hold 0.36%. Sequencing used naive CD4+ T cells from PBMCs. Subset specified: CD45RA+ positively selected. The receptor set was obtained from a man aged 18 to 30 in good health. Some clones in this sample may be carry-over from other donors' samples.

V usage is TRBV28 and J usage is TRBJ1-5; a weak D match, TRBD1 (5 bases). The CDR3 runs to 17 residues. CDR1 and CDR2 (germline): MDHEN, SYDVKM. V gave up 7 bases and J gave up 2 bases, with 21 bases separating them. The CDR3 region has the DNA TGTGCCAGCACTCGGGGCGCGTCTTCCAGGGGCAATCAGCCCCAGCATTTT. Its protein product is CASTRGASSRGNQPQHF.

The chain recombines TRBV19 with TRBJ1-1; 8 bases align to TRBD1. The V gene's germline CDR1 is LNHDA and CDR2 SQIVND (reference sequence). With 5 bases clipped from V and 1 base from J, the junction kept 9 bases outside the gene matches. The CDR3 contains 16 residues. The CDR3 DNA is TGTGCCAGTAGTTTCTCCTCCGGGACAGGGAACACTGAAGCTTTCTTT. Translating it yields CASSFSSGTGNTEAFF.

J is TRBJ2-3 and V is TRBV5-1; 9 positions match TRBD2. Per the germline V gene, CDR1 is SGHRS and CDR2 is YFSETQ. CDR3 length: 15 residues. With V trimmed by 0 bases and J by 5 bases, 4 bases remained unmatched. The CDR3 DNA reads as TGCGCCAGCAGCTTGGAAGTAGCGGGAGAAGATACGCAGTATTTT. This codes for CASSLEVAGEDTQYF.

For the CDR3, the DNA is TGTGCCAGTGTCCAGCGGGCGGCGGGCACCGGGGAGCTGTTTTTT. Translated, it gives CASVQRAAGTGELFF. This rearrangement joins TRBV19 to TRBJ2-2; TRBD2 is a possible D gene (6 bases). Germline V gives CDR1 LNHDA, CDR2 SQIVND (reference sequence). This CDR3 region has 15 residues. Trimming stripped 8 bases from V and 4 bases from J, with 17 bases between.

The V call is TRBV7-3, the J call TRBJ1-4, with 9 bases aligning to TRBD1. This CDR3 region has 15 residues. Trimming at V came to 5 bases and at J to 5 bases, leaving 6 bases not matched to a gene. The germline V gene has CDR1 SGHTA and CDR2 FQGTGA. The CDR3 here is CASSQTGGGNEKLFF. The DNA of the CDR3 is TGTGCCAGCAGCCAGACAGGGGGAGGAAATGAAAAACTGTTTTTT. Together with reference TRBV7-3 and TRBJ1-4, the CDR3 gives the full variable domain: GAGVSQTPSNKVTEKGKYVELRCDPISGHTALYWYRQSLGQGPEFLIYFQGTGAADDSGLPNDRFFAVRPEGSVSTLKIQRTERGDSAVYLCASSQTGGGNEKLFFGSGTQLSVL.

V gene TRBV28 combines with J gene TRBJ1-1; TRBD1 agrees at 8 bases. The CDR3 is 17 amino acids. Germline CDR1 MDHEN, CDR2 SYDVKM. With V trimmed by 3 bases and J by 0 bases, 9 bases remained unmatched. CDR3 sequence (DNA): TGTGCCAGCAGTTTTAGGACAGGGAGTAGCATGAACACTGAAGCTTTCTTT. It encodes CASSFRTGSSMNTEAFF.

A word on this clone: This CDR3 is also generated by other DNA sequences in the sample. The chain couples TRBV5-1 to TRBJ2-1, with no clear D. Trimming cost V 2 bases and J 8 bases, with 8 bases left between them. Germline CDR1 is SGHRS and CDR2 is YFSETQ. The CDR3 is 12 residues long. CDR3 region: CASSFLGDEQFF. The CDR3 nucleotides read TGCGCCAGCAGCTTCCTAGGCGATGAGCAGTTCTTC.

The chain couples TRBV5-4 to TRBJ1-2, with D perhaps TRBD1 (6 bases). The length of the CDR3 is 15 residues. V lost 0 bases and J lost 6, with 15 bases in between. The germline CDR1 and CDR2 sequences are SGHNT and YYREEE (reference sequence). The CDR3, as DNA: TGTGCCAGCAGCTTGGCTAAACAGGGCAGGGATGGCTACACCTTC. This encodes CASSLAKQGRDGYTF.

The V and J genes are TRBV10-1 and TRBJ1-1; possible D gene TRBD1, 5 bases. V was cut by 4 bases and J by 7 bases, with 13 bases left in between. CDR1 and CDR2 (germline): WNHNN, SYGVQD (reference sequence). The CDR3 length is 13 residues. CDR3 region: CASSGSGRGEAFF. The CDR3 nucleotides are TGCGCCAGCAGTGGTTCCGGAAGGGGTGAAGCTTTCTTT.

The J gene is TRBJ1-3, the V gene TRBV30; 8 bases fit TRBD1. The CDR3 sequence is 14 residues long. Unmatched junction bases numbered 7, after V lost 1 base and J lost 8 bases. Germline CDR1 and CDR2: GTSNPN and SVGIG (reference sequence). CDR3: CAWSGPGQGYTIYF. The CDR3 DNA sequence: TGTGCCTGGAGTGGCCCTGGACAGGGCTACACCATATATTTT. Drawing the rest from reference TRBV30 and TRBJ1-3, the complete variable domain is SQTIHQWPATLVQPVGSPLSLECTVEGTSNPNLYWYRQAAGRGLQLLFYSVGIGQISSEVPQNLSASRPQDRQFILSSKKLLLSDSGFYLCAWSGPGQGYTIYFGEGSWLTVV.

As regards this clone: This sample includes further DNA sequences coding for the same CDR3. The chain links TRBV18 to TRBJ1-5; 9 bases map to TRBD1. This CDR3 contains 14 residues. Germline V lookup: CDR1 KGHSH, CDR2 LQKENI. J lost 5 bases, V lost 3 bases, and 2 bases had no gene match. CDR3 sequence (DNA): TGTGCCAGCTCACCGGGACAGGGCGATCAGCCCCAGCATTTT. This sequence encodes CASSPGQGDQPQHF.

This chain uses TRBV9 with TRBJ1-2; a possible D gene is TRBD1 (5 bases). Germline V lookup: CDR1 SGDLS, CDR2 YYNGEE. This CDR3 is built from 15 residues. Trimming left V 4 bases short and J 3 bases short, with 16 bases between. In nucleotides, the CDR3 is TGTGCCAGCAGCTTGGGGGGTCTTTCGGACTATGGCTACACCTTC. Encoded protein: CASSLGGLSDYGYTF.